In its sample, the clone carrying this T cell receptor (beta chain) was seen a few times. The data derive from a study of T cells in Graves' hyperthyroidism and ophthalmopathy. Each diagnosis drew on symptoms, thyroxine, TRAb, thyroid ultrasound and orbital computed tomography findings. Researchers took RNA transcripts and amplified the TCR beta CDR3 regions from them. With the HTBI primer set, the TCR CDR3 went through a first round of RT-PCR. TCRdb itself ran the multiplex PCR reads through MiXCR, one entry per CDR3 protein. The table lists roughly 600,000 distinct CDR3 sequences, roughly 14% of them singletons, with about 12% in the top ten. The TCR originated in a woman aged 45-59 years with Graves' ophthalmopathy. Material: blood.

The CDR3 region has the DNA TGTGCCAGCTCACCAACACGAGGACAGGGCCAAAACATTCAGTACTTC. It encodes CASSPTRGQGQNIQYF. The chain links TRBV18 to TRBJ2-4, with 8 nucleotides matching TRBD1. Per the germline V gene, CDR1 is KGHSH and CDR2 is LQKENI. The J segment lost 5 bases and the V segment lost 2 bases, leaving 8 bases of the junction unmatched. The CDR3 totals 16 residues.